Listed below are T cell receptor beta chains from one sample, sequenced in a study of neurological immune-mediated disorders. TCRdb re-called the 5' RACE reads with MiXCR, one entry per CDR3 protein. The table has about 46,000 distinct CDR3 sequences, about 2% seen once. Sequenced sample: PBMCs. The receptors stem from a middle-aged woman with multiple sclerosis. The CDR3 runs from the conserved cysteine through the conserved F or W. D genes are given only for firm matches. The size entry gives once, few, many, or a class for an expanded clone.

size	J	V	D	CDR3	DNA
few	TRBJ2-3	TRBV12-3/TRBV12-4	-	CASSTRGMWVTQYF	TGTGCCAGCAGTACCCGGGGGATGTGGGTTACGCAGTATTTT
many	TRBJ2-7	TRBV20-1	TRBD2	CSAPRTSRADEQYF	TGCAGTGCACCTCGGACTAGCCGGGCGGACGAGCAGTACTTC
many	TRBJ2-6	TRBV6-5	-	CASGPARGRTF	TGTGCCAGCGGACCAGCACGGGGAAGGACTTTC
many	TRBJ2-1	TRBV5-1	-	CASSRGSYNEQFF	TGCGCCAGCAGCCGTGGTTCATACAATGAGCAGTTCTTC
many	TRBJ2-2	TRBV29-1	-	CSVLRGRRDTGELFF	TGCAGCGTTCTGAGGGGGCGGAGGGACACCGGGGAGCTGTTTTTT
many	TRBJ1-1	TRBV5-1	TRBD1	CASSFETGIAFF	TGCGCCAGCAGCTTTGAGACAGGGATCGCTTTCTTT
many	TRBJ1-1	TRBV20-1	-	CSARDQTEYNTEAFF	TGCAGTGCTAGAGATCAAACAGAATATAACACTGAAGCTTTCTTT
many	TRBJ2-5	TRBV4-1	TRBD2	CASSRPGTRRETQYF	TGCGCCAGCAGCCGTCCCGGGACTAGGAGGGAGACCCAGTACTTC
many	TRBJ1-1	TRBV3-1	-	CASSDRGITEAFF	TGTGCCAGCAGCGATAGGGGGATCACTGAAGCTTTCTTT
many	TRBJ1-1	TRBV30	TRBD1	CAWSVTGGATEAFF	TGTGCCTGGAGTGTAACAGGGGGCGCGACTGAAGCTTTCTTT